This paragraph reports one TCR beta chain. Its cognate antigen is unknown. The data were taken from a study of PD-1 blockade in classical Hodgkin lymphoma. Measured with immunoSEQ multiplex PCR; TCRdb has only the in-frame clones, and not every one. The table records some 28,000 clones, roughly 92% of them present only once. Regarding the study as a whole: Repertoire difference causes, possibly disease activity or prior therapy, remain undefined. When set against healthy donors, newly diagnosed patients were reported to show lower baseline TCR diversity.

The CDR3 runs to 14 residues. Germline V gives CDR1 WSHSY, CDR2 SAAADI. The V gene end was trimmed by 6 bases and the J gene end by 6 bases; junction bases not matched to a gene: 10. The time point: newly diagnosed, previously untreated cHL patient sample. A comparison was provided by newly diagnosed, untreated classical Hodgkin lymphoma PBMCs. The sequencing sample was made of peripheral blood mononuclear cells (PBMCs). The sequence derives from a human donor with classical Hodgkin lymphoma. The gene calls are TRBV10-2 and TRBJ1-1, with TRBD1 identical over 7 bases. Here the CDR3 DNA reads TGCGCCAGCAGAGTCACCGGGACAGAGTCTGAAGCTTTCTTT. Translating gives CASRVTGTESEAFF.